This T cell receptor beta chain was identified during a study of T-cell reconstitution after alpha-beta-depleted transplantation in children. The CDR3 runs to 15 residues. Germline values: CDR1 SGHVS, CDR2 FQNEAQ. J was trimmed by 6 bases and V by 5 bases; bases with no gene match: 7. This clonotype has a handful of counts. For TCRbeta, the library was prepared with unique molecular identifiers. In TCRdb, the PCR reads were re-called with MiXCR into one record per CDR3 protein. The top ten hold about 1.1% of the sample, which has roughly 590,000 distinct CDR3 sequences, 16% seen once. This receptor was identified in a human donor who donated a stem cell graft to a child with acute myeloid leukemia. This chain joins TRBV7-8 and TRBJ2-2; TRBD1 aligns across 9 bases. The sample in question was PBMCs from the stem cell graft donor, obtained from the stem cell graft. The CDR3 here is CASSRGQGKAGELFF. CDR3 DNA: TGTGCCAGCAGCCGGGGACAGGGAAAGGCCGGGGAGCTGTTTTTT.